The next 16 T cell receptor beta chains were all read from a single sample in a study of blood T cell repertoires in COVID-19 (dated by TCRdb to about 2020). The receptor library was made with the immunoSEQ multiplex PCR assay. TCRdb carries this immuneACCESS record with in-frame sequences only. Its versions omit some clonotypes, under half of them owing to an unresolved V gene in the studies checked, with the rest unexplained. In all, the sample holds 340,000 or so clones, and around nine tenths of those were seen once. The ten largest make up 1% of the sample. The source material was peripheral blood. The receptors shown here come from a man aged 45-60 years with active or convalescent COVID-19.

This chain connects TRBV5-1 to TRBJ1-2; TRBD1 aligns across 7 bases. Germline trimming cut 4 bases from V and 8 bases from J; bases unmatched to any gene: 8. The CDR3 loop spans 13 amino acids. CDR1 is SGHRS, CDR2 YFSETQ, per germline. The CDR3 DNA reads TGCGCCAGCAGCCCAGGGGGGCCTGAGGGCTACACCTTC. Translated, it gives CASSPGGPEGYTF.

V usage is TRBV6-5 and J usage is TRBJ2-5, with 11 bases identical to TRBD2. The length of the CDR3 is 16 residues. Trimming took 2 bases from V and 6 from J; bases not matched to a gene: 8. Germline loops: CDR1 MNHEY, CDR2 SVGAGI. CDR3 protein: CASSYAGLAAKKTQYF. DNA of the CDR3: TGTGCCAGCAGTTACGCGGGACTAGCGGCAAAGAAGACCCAGTACTTC.

This clone was counted a few times. The CDR3, as DNA: TGTGCCAGCAGTGAATTTCCGCGGGGGACCCAGTACTTC. Translation gives CASSEFPRGTQYF. The rearrangement joins TRBV25-1 to TRBJ2-5, with TRBD2 as a possible D gene (6 bases). This CDR3 spans 13 amino acids. Germline loops: CDR1 MGHDK, CDR2 SYGVNS. V shed 1 base and J shed 7 bases, with 10 bases lying between them.

In the case of this clone: One end of the junction does not line up with germline, which may come from a read error. The rearrangement links TRBV7-3 to TRBJ2-1, with 9 bases aligning to TRBD2. This CDR3 spans 15 amino acids. Germline loops: CDR1 SGHTA, CDR2 FQGTGA. In DNA form, the CDR3 reads TGTGCCAGCACCTTAGAACCTAGCGGGGTCAATGAGCAGTTCTTC. Protein product: CASTLEPSGVNEQFF. Full variable domain (outside the CDR3, taken from reference TRBV7-3 and TRBJ2-1): GAGVSQTPSNKVTEKGKYVELRCDPISGHTALYWYRQSLGQGPEFLIYFQGTGAADDSGLPNDRFFAVRPEGSVSTLKIQRTERGDSAVYLCASTLEPSGVNEQFFGPGTRLTVL.

This clone was observed a single time. V is TRBV18 and J is TRBJ2-5; D gene unclear. The CDR3 consists of 13 residues. Trimming removed 9 bases from V and 3 bases from J, with 14 bases in between. Germline lookup yields CDR1 KGHSH and CDR2 LQKENI. The CDR3 DNA reads TGTGCCAGTCGGGTCGACGTAGAAGAGACCCAGTACTTC. It is translated as CASRVDVEETQYF.

The chain links TRBV11-3 to TRBJ1-1; 7 nucleotides line up with TRBD1. This CDR3 region has 15 residues. The trim removed 1 base at V and 2 bases at J, leaving 4 bases unmatched. Germline values: CDR1 SGHNT, CDR2 YENEEA. As DNA, the CDR3 is TGTGCCAGCAGCTTAGGGACAGGTTTTAACACTGAAGCTTTCTTT. This gives the protein CASSLGTGFNTEAFF.

The genes are TRBV7-9 and TRBJ1-1; TRBD1 agrees at 8 bases. The CDR3 contains 14 residues. Germline values: CDR1 SEHNR, CDR2 FQNEAQ (reference sequence). J gave up 12 bases and V 5 bases, and 14 bases lay outside the gene matches. The CDR3: CASSPLEGRGLTFF. DNA of the CDR3: TGTGCCAGCAGCCCGCTCGAGGGCAGGGGGCTTACTTTCTTT.

The genes are TRBV3-1 (or the pseudogene TRBV3-2) and TRBJ1-4, with D maybe TRBD1 (6 bases). V lost 4 bases, J lost 1 base, and 16 bases lay in between. This CDR3 has 17 residues. Germline V lookup: CDR1 LGHDT, CDR2 YNNKEL (reference sequence). CDR3 in amino acids: CASSPRGGRLTNEKLFF. The CDR3 coding sequence is TGTGCCAGCAGCCCCAGGGGCGGGAGACTAACTAATGAAAAACTGTTTTTT.

The chain joins TRBV2 to TRBJ2-7; D possibly corresponds to TRBD2 (5 bases). In germline, CDR1 is SNHLY, CDR2 FYNNEI. The CDR3 is 12 amino acids. V was cut by 5 bases and J by 3 bases, with 8 bases left in between. The CDR3 loop is CASSYTSYEQYF. CDR3 bases: TGTGCCAGCAGTTACACTAGCTACGAGCAGTACTTC.

The chain couples TRBV14 to TRBJ1-2; D unclear. The CDR3 covers 13 residues. Germline lookup yields CDR1 SGHDN and CDR2 FVKESK. The V and J ends lost 0 bases and 14 bases respectively, with 16 bases between them. As DNA, the CDR3 is TGTGCCAGCAGCCAAGATCGCTTCGGGGTTAAGACCTTC. Amino acid sequence: CASSQDRFGVKTF.

The chain carries TRBV11-2 and TRBJ2-7, with TRBD1 matching over 8 bases. This CDR3 spans 16 amino acids. Germline CDR1 SGHAT, CDR2 FQNNGV. The V gene end was trimmed by 1 base and the J gene end by 2 bases; junction bases not matched to a gene: 7. CDR3 amino acids: CASSLVYRGTAYEQYF. The DNA of the CDR3 is TGTGCCAGCAGCTTAGTGTACAGGGGGACGGCCTACGAGCAGTACTTC.

J is TRBJ2-5 and V is TRBV5-1; 15 nucleotides line up with TRBD2. This CDR3 spans 15 amino acids. The germline CDR1 and CDR2 sequences are SGHRS and YFSETQ. V dropped 7 bases and J dropped 2; count of bases not matched to a gene: 3. The CDR3 bases are TGCGCCAGCTGGGGACTAGCGGGGGGACAAGAGACCCAGTACTTC. Residues: CASWGLAGGQETQYF.

The chain couples TRBV4-2 to TRBJ1-5; maybe TRBD1 (6 bases). The CDR3 sequence is 15 residues long. Germline V gene data show CDR1 as LGHNA and CDR2 as YNFKEQ. Between the trimmed V and J ends, which lost 1 base and 4 bases, there was a span of 11 bases. CDR3 residues: CASSQVWDNNQPQHF. The CDR3 DNA follows: TGTGCCAGCAGCCAAGTCTGGGACAATAATCAGCCCCAGCATTTT.

The chain recombines TRBV12-3 or TRBV12-4 with TRBJ2-7; D possibly corresponds to TRBD2 (5 bases). The CDR3 totals 11 residues. V was cut by 4 bases and J by 7 bases, with 8 bases left in between. The CDR3 nucleotides read TGTGCCAGCAGTTCTCAGCGGGAGCAGTACTTC. Translated, it gives CASSSQREQYF.

This clone was picked up one time. The chain joins TRBV15 to TRBJ1-1; D not resolved. The CDR3 contains 12 residues. CDR1 LNHNV and CDR2 YYDKDF come from the germline V gene (reference sequence). Trimming cost V 0 bases and J 9 bases, with 8 bases left between them. The CDR3 here is CATSRDGLKAFF. In nucleotides, the CDR3 is TGTGCCACCAGCAGAGATGGGCTGAAAGCTTTCTTT.

This clone was detected a few times. The chain employs TRBV7-8 and TRBJ1-1, with a tentative D call TRBD1 (5 bases). Germline V gene sequence: CDR1 SGHVS, CDR2 FQNEAQ. The CDR3 extends over 15 amino acids. V lost 3 bases to trimming and J lost 0 bases, with 11 bases between them. The CDR3: CASSLEGVMNTEAFF. CDR3 sequence (DNA): TGTGCCAGCAGCTTGGAAGGGGTAATGAACACTGAAGCTTTCTTT.